This passage covers 21 T cell receptor beta chains from one sample sequenced in a study of blood T cell repertoires in COVID-19 (TCRdb year 2020). Library preparation used the immunoSEQ multiplex PCR assay. This immuneACCESS table, as held by TCRdb, lists in-frame sequences with V and J called but not all clones. Of the missing ones, under half trace to an unresolved V gene in checked studies; the others have no known cause. This sample lists 200,000 or so clones; around 85% were detected once. The leading ten clones occupy around 2.2% of the sample. Sequenced sample: peripheral blood. These receptors were taken from a woman aged 45-59 years with acute or convalescent COVID-19.

In its sample, this clone was seen a few times. The chain recombines TRBV6-2 or TRBV6-3 with TRBJ2-7; 8 nucleotides agree with TRBD1. Germline V lookup: CDR1 MNHEY, CDR2 SVGEGT. This CDR3 is built from 15 residues. The ends lost 2 bases at V and 7 bases at J; junction bases unmatched: 10. The CDR3 here is CASSYGTGGSGEQYF. The CDR3 DNA sequence: TGTGCCAGCAGTTACGGAACAGGGGGTTCGGGGGAGCAGTACTTC.

This chain connects TRBV29-1 to TRBJ2-5, with 11 positions matching TRBD2. The V gene's germline CDR1 is SQVTM and CDR2 ANQGSEA. The CDR3 runs 12 residues. After removal of 7 bases from V and 3 bases from J, the junction contained 1 base not matched to a gene. The CDR3, as DNA: TGCAGCGGTAGCGGGGGGGAAGAGACCCAGTACTTC. Protein product: CSGSGGEETQYF.

V usage is TRBV10-3 and J usage is TRBJ1-4, with TRBD1 matching over 8 bases. V lost 7 bases to trimming and J lost 0 bases; unmatched junction nucleotides: 7. The CDR3 loop spans 16 amino acids. Germline CDR1 reads ENHRY; CDR2 reads SYGVKD. The DNA of the CDR3 is TGTGCCATCACCGACAGGGGCGGGGCAACTAATGAAAAACTGTTTTTT. Protein sequence: CAITDRGGATNEKLFF.

The chain carries TRBV11-2 and TRBJ1-3, with 8 positions matching TRBD1. CDR3 length: 15 residues. Germline loops: CDR1 SGHAT, CDR2 FQNNGV. V lost 5 bases, J lost 1 base, and 4 bases stayed unmatched. The CDR3 bases are TGTGCCAGCAGCCGTAGGACAGGGTCTGGAAACACCATATATTTT. Protein sequence: CASSRRTGSGNTIYF.

The chain joins TRBV27 to TRBJ1-5, with 10 bases identical to TRBD1. Looked up from germline, CDR1 is MNHEY and CDR2 is SMNVEV (reference sequence). The CDR3 consists of 19 residues. V lost 0 bases, J lost 0 bases, and 8 bases stayed unmatched. CDR3 DNA: TGTGCCAGCAGTTTATCGTGGGACAGGGGAGGGTATAGCAATCAGCCCCAGCATTTT. Translation: CASSLSWDRGGYSNQPQHF.

This sequence joins TRBV27 and TRBJ2-3, with 13 bases identical to TRBD2. This CDR3 is built from 17 residues. Germline trimming cut 3 bases from V and 2 bases from J; bases unmatched to any gene: 5. CDR1 and CDR2 (germline): MNHEY, SMNVEV (reference sequence). CDR3 nucleotide sequence: TGTGCCAGCAGTTTGACTAGCGGGAGGTCTTTCACAGATACGCAGTATTTT. Protein: CASSLTSGRSFTDTQYF.

This rearrangement joins TRBV5-1 to TRBJ1-2; 10 bases align to TRBD1. In germline, CDR1 is SGHRS, CDR2 YFSETQ. CDR3 size: 14 residues. After removal of 4 bases from V and 8 bases from J, the junction contained 8 bases not matched to a gene. CDR3 in amino acids: CASSPTGGEQGYTF. CDR3 DNA: TGCGCCAGCAGCCCGACAGGGGGCGAGCAGGGCTACACCTTC.

The V gene is TRBV11-2, the J gene TRBJ2-5, with a weak D call TRBD2 (5 bases). V was cut by 5 bases and J by 1 base, with 14 bases left in between. The CDR3 covers 15 residues. The germline V gene has CDR1 SGHAT and CDR2 FQNNGV. The CDR3 nucleotides read TGTGCCAGCAGCCTCGAACTGGGGAGCCAAGAGACCCAGTACTTC. Translating gives CASSLELGSQETQYF.

Worth noting for this clone: Other DNA sequences in the sample encode the same CDR3. This chain links TRBV9 with TRBJ2-3, with D maybe TRBD1 (6 bases). CDR1 is SGDLS and CDR2 is YYNGEE in the germline V gene. V was trimmed by 0 bases and J by 5 bases, leaving 7 bases between them. CDR3 length: 13 amino acids. The CDR3 DNA reads TGTGCCAGCAGCGTAGGAGGGGGAGATACGCAGTATTTT. As protein: CASSVGGGDTQYF.

This CDR3 reads CSAQTGVFTGELFF. CDR3 coding DNA: TGCAGCGCCCAGACAGGGGTCTTCACCGGGGAGCTGTTTTTT. The chain uses TRBV29-1 and TRBJ2-2; 8 bases map to TRBD1. This CDR3 has 14 amino acids. Losses at the gene ends were 7 bases for V and 4 bases for J; bases not matched to a gene: 8. Germline V gives CDR1 SQVTM, CDR2 ANQGSEA.

V is TRBV10-3 and J is TRBJ1-5, with 7 bases aligning to TRBD1. The V and J ends lost 5 bases and 2 bases, in that order; junction bases with no gene match: 0. Per the germline V gene, CDR1 is ENHRY and CDR2 is SYGVKD. CDR3 length: 13 amino acids. The CDR3, as DNA: TGTGCCATCAGTACAGGGGGCAATCAGCCCCAGCATTTT. This encodes CAISTGGNQPQHF.

The table lists this clone with a count of one. The chain has TRBV19 and TRBJ1-6; 10 bases fit TRBD1. J lost 10 bases, V lost 6 bases, and 6 bases had no gene match. This CDR3 has 14 amino acids. Germline lookup yields CDR1 LNHDA and CDR2 SQIVND (reference sequence). This chain's CDR3 is CASSPGQGLSPLHF. In DNA form, the CDR3 reads TGTGCCAGTAGCCCGGGACAGGGGTTATCACCCCTCCACTTT.

V usage is TRBV7-2 and J usage is TRBJ2-3; 12 nucleotides line up with TRBD2. The J segment lost 5 bases and the V segment lost 4 bases, leaving 7 bases of the junction unmatched. The CDR3 is 16 residues long. Germline V gives CDR1 SGHTA, CDR2 FQGNSA. As DNA, the CDR3 is TGTGCCAGCAGCTCCCCGGGACTAGCGGGTTTAGATACGCAGTATTTT. Translating gives CASSSPGLAGLDTQYF.

The gene calls are TRBV2 and TRBJ2-5, with 11 bases aligning to TRBD2. Germline V gene data show CDR1 as SNHLY and CDR2 as FYNNEI. This CDR3 spans 15 amino acids. Losses at the gene ends were 6 bases for V and 3 bases for J; bases not matched to a gene: 6. CDR3 DNA: TGTGCCAGCAGCCTGACTAGCGGGATTAAAGAGACCCAGTACTTC. Protein: CASSLTSGIKETQYF.

V gene TRBV4-2 combines with J gene TRBJ1-4, with TRBD1 as a possible D gene (6 bases). Germline lookup yields CDR1 LGHNA and CDR2 YNFKEQ. This CDR3 spans 16 amino acids. Trimming stripped 4 bases from V and 6 bases from J, with 18 bases between. CDR3: CASSRYKDSSHEKLFF. The CDR3 nucleotides are TGTGCCAGCAGCCGCTATAAGGACAGCTCCCATGAAAAACTGTTTTTT.

V is TRBV7-9 and J is TRBJ1-6, with 7 bases lining up with TRBD1. The CDR3 has 15 residues. Germline trimming cut 5 bases from V and 7 bases from J; bases unmatched to any gene: 8. Germline assignment: CDR1 SEHNR and CDR2 FQNEAQ (reference sequence). This chain's CDR3 is CASSPDRDRNSPLHF. The CDR3 DNA sequence: TGTGCCAGCAGCCCTGACAGGGATCGGAATTCACCCCTCCACTTT. Based on the CDR3 plus reference TRBV7-9 and TRBJ1-6, the full variable domain is DTGVSQNPRHKITKRGQNVTFRCDPISEHNRLYWYRQTLGQGPEFLTYFQNEAQLEKSRLLSDRFSAERPKGSFSTLEIQRTEQGDSAMYLCASSPDRDRNSPLHFGNGTRLTVT.

This chain uses TRBV6-5 with TRBJ1-6; TRBD1 matches 9 bases. The CDR3 is 14 amino acids. Trimming took 4 bases from V and 9 from J; bases not matched to a gene: 4. Germline CDR1 is MNHEY and CDR2 is SVGAGI. In DNA form, the CDR3 reads TGTGCCAGCAGTTGGGACAGGGCGACTTCACCCCTCCACTTT. Encoded protein: CASSWDRATSPLHF.

The chain links TRBV27 to TRBJ1-2; 7 bases match TRBD1. The CDR3 spans 15 residues. Germline loops: CDR1 MNHEY, CDR2 SMNVEV (reference sequence). With 1 base clipped from V and 0 bases from J, the junction kept 2 bases outside the gene matches. CDR3 sequence: CASSLYRGTNYGYTF. The CDR3 region has the DNA TGTGCCAGCAGTTTATACAGGGGCACTAACTATGGCTACACCTTC.

This clone came up many times. The chain joins TRBV6-1 to TRBJ1-2, with D possibly matching TRBD1 (6 bases). Germline lookup yields CDR1 MNHNS and CDR2 SASEGT. This CDR3 is 14 amino acids long. The germline V and J ends were trimmed by 1 base and 6 bases, with 12 bases remaining between them. CDR3 sequence: CASSEGQGLDGYTF. In DNA, the CDR3 is TGTGCCAGCAGTGAAGGGCAGGGGTTGGATGGCTACACCTTC.

The CDR3 here is CASTFRIAPTGELFF. CDR3 coding DNA: TGTGCCAGCACTTTTAGGATAGCACCCACCGGGGAGCTGTTTTTT. The J gene is TRBJ2-2, the V gene TRBV11-2; D ambiguous. The CDR3 runs to 15 residues. CDR1 SGHAT and CDR2 FQNNGV come from the germline V gene. The germline V and J ends were trimmed by 7 bases and 4 bases, with 16 bases remaining between them. Together with reference TRBV11-2 and TRBJ2-2, the CDR3 gives the full variable domain: EAGVAQSPRYKIIEKRQSVAFWCNPISGHATLYWYQQILGQGPKLLIQFQNNGVVDDSQLPKDRFSAERLKGVDSTLKIQPAKLEDSAVYLCASTFRIAPTGELFFGEGSRLTVL.

This chain connects TRBV9 to TRBJ2-1; 12 nucleotides align to TRBD2. Germline V CDR1 and CDR2: SGDLS, YYNGEE. CDR3 length equals 16 residues. After removal of 4 bases from V and 6 bases from J, the junction contained 8 bases not matched to a gene. The chain's CDR3 is CASSLRTSGVPNEQFF. The CDR3, as DNA: TGTGCCAGCAGCTTAAGGACTAGCGGGGTGCCCAATGAGCAGTTCTTC.